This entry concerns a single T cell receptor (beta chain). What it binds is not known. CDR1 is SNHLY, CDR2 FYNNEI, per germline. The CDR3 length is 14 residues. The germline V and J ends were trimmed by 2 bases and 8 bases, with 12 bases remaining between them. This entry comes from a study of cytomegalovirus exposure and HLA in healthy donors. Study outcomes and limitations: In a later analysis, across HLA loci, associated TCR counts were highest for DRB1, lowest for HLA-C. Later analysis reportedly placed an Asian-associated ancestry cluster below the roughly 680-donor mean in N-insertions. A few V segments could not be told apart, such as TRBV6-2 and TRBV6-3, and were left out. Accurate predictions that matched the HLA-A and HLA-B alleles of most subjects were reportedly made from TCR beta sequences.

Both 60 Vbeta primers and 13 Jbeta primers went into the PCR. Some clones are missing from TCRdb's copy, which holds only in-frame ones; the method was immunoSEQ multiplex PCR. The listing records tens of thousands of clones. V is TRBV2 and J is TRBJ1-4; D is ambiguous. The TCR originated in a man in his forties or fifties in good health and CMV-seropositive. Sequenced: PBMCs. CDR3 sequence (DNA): TGTGCCAGCAGTGAATTGGCCCCTGGCGAAAAACTGTTTTTT. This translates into CASSELAPGEKLFF. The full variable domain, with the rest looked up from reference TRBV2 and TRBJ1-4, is EPEVTQTPSHQVTQMGQEVILRCVPISNHLYFYWYRQILGQKVEFLVSFYNNEISEKSEIFDDQFSVERPDGSNFTLKIRSTKLEDSAMYFCASSELAPGEKLFFGSGTQLSVL.